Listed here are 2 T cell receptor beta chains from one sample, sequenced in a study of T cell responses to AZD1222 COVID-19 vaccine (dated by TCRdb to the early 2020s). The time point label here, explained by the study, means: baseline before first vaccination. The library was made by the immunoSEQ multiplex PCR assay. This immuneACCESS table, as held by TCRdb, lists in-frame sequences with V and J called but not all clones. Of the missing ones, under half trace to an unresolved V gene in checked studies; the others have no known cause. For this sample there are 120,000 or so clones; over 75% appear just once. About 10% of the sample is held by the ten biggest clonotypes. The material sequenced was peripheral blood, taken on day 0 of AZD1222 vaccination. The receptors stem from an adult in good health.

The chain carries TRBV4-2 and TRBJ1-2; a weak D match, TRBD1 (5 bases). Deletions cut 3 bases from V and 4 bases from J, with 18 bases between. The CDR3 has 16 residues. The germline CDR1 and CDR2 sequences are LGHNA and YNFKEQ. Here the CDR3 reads CASSQIPASGGYGYTF. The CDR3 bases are TGTGCCAGCAGCCAGATTCCGGCCTCGGGGGGCTATGGCTACACCTTC.

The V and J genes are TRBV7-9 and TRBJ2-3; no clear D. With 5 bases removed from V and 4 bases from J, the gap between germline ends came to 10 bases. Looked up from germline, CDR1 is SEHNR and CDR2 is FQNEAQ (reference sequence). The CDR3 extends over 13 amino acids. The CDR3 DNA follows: TGTGCCAGCAGCCCCAAAGGGCCAGATACGCAGTATTTT. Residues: CASSPKGPDTQYF.